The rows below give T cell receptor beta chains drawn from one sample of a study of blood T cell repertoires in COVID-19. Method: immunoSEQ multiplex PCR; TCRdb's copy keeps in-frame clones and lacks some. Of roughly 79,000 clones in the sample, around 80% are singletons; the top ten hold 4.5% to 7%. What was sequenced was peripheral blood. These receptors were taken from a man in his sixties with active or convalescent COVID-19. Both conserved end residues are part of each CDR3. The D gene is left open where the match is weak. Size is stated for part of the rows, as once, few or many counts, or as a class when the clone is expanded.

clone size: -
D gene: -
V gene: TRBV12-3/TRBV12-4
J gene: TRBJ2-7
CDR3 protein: CASGPQGSYEQYF
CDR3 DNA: TGTGCCAGCGGACCACAGGGATCCTACGAGCAGTACTTC

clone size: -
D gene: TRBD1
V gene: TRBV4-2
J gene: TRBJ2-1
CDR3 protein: CASSLQGAVGSYNEQFF
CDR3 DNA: TGTGCCAGCAGCCTACAGGGGGCGGTAGGGTCCTACAATGAGCAGTTCTTC

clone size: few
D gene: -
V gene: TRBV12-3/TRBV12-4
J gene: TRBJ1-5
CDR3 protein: CASSLRPDQPQHF
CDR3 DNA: TGTGCCAGCAGTTTACGTCCAGATCAGCCCCAGCATTTT

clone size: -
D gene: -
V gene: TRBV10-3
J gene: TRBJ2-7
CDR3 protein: CAISLTSLSSYEQYF
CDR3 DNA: TGTGCCATCAGTTTGACATCTTTAAGCTCCTACGAGCAGTACTTC

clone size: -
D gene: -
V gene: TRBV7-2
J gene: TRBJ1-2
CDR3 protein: CASSPGLGRDYNGYTF
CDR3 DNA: TGTGCCAGCAGCCCTGGGCTGGGCAGGGATTACAATGGCTACACCTTC

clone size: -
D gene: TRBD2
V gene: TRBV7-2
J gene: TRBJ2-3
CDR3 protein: CASSPPGTSGPTDTQYF
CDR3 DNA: TGTGCCAGCAGCCCCCCCGGGACTAGCGGACCCACAGATACGCAGTATTTT

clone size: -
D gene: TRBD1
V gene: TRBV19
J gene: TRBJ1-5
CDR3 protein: CASSPGQDNQPQHF
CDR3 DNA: TGTGCCAGTTCCCCTGGACAGGACAATCAGCCCCAGCATTTT

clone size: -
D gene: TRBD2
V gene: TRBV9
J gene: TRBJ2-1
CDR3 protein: CASSPLAGGPHEQFF
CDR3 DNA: TGTGCCAGCAGCCCCCTAGCGGGGGGGCCCCATGAGCAGTTCTTC

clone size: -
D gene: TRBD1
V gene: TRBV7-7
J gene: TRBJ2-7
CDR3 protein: CASSLEGGQGIQYF
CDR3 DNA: TGTGCTAGCAGCTTAGAGGGTGGACAGGGCATCCAGTACTTC

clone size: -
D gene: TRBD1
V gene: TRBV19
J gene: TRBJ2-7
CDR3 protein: CASSSRPGTGDEQYF
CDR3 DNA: TGTGCCAGTAGTTCGCGCCCCGGGACAGGAGACGAGCAGTACTTC

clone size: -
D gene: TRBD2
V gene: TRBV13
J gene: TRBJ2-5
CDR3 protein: CASSLGVIAGGPRDF
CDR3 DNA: TGTGCCAGCAGCTTAGGAGTAATAGCGGGGGGCCCCCGGGACTTC

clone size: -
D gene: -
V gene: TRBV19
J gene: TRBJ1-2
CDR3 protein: CASSLSQGIRGYTF
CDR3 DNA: TGTGCCAGTAGCCTTTCCCAGGGGATAAGGGGCTACACCTTC

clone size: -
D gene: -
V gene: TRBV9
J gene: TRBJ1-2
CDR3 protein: CASSDARVLGYTF
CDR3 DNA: TGTGCCAGCAGCGATGCCCGGGTACTCGGCTACACCTTC

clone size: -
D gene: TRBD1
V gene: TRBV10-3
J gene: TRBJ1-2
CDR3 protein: CAISEGTGSRYGYTF
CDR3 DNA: TGTGCCATCAGTGAAGGGACAGGTAGTAGGTATGGCTACACCTTC

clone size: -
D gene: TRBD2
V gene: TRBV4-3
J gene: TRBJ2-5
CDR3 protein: CASSQVLSGGGQETQYF
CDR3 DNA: TGCGCCAGCAGCCAAGTCCTTAGCGGGGGGGGGCAAGAGACCCAGTACTTC

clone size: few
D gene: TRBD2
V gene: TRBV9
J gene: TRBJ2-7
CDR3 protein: CASSPSAGAAYEQYF
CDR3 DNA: TGTGCCAGCAGCCCCTCAGCGGGGGCCGCCTACGAGCAGTACTTC

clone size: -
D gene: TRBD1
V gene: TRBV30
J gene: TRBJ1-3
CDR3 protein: CAWSYPDRAGNTIYF
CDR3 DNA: TGTGCCTGGAGTTATCCGGACAGGGCAGGAAACACCATATATTTT

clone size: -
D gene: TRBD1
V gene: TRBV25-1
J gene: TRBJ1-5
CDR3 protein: CASMGQGNQPQHF
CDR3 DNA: TGTGCCAGCATGGGACAGGGGAATCAGCCCCAGCATTTT

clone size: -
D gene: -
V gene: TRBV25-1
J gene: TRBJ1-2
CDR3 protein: CASSTTGTYGYTF
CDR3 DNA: TGTGCCAGCAGTACGACAGGAACCTATGGCTACACCTTC

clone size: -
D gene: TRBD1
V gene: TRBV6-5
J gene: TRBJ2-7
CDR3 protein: CASVESGGNYEQYF
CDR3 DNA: TGTGCCAGCGTCGAGTCAGGGGGCAACTACGAGCAGTACTTC

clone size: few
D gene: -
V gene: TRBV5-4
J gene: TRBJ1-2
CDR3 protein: CASSFEGGGSNF
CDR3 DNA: TGTGCCAGCAGCTTCGAGGGGGGCGGGAGCAACTTC

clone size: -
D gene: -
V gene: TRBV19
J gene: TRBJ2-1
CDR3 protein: CASTRDGGRYNEQFF
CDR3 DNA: TGTGCCAGCACAAGGGACGGGGGGCGATACAATGAGCAGTTCTTC

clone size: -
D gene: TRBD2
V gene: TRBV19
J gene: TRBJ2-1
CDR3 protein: CASSTSRRGGAEQFF
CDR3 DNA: TGTGCCAGTAGTACCTCGAGGCGGGGGGGCGCTGAGCAGTTCTTC

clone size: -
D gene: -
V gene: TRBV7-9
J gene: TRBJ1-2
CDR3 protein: CASSSSVGSHGYTF
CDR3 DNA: TGTGCCAGCAGCTCCTCCGTAGGGAGCCATGGCTACACCTTC

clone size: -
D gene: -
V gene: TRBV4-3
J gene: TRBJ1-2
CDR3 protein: CASSQDQLNYGYTF
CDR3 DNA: TGCGCCAGCAGCCAAGATCAACTGAACTATGGCTACACCTTC

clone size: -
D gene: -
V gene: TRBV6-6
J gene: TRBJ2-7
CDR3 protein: CASSSIQRAEQYF
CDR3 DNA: TGTGCCAGCAGTTCCATACAGAGAGCCGAGCAGTACTTC

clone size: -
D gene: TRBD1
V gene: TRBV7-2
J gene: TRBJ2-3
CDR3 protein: CASSFHRGSTDTQYF
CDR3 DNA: TGTGCCAGCAGTTTCCACAGGGGAAGCACAGATACGCAGTATTTT

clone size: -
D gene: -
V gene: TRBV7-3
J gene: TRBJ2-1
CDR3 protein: CASSSPTNLNEQFF
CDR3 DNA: TGTGCCAGCAGCTCTCCTACCAACCTCAATGAGCAGTTCTTC

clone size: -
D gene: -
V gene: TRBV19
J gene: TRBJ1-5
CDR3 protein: CASSMFRASNQPQHF
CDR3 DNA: TGTGCCAGTAGTATGTTCAGGGCTAGCAATCAGCCCCAGCATTTT

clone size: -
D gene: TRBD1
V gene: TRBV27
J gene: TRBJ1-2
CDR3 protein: CASSSRQGNGYTF
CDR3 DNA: TGTGCCAGCAGTTCCAGACAGGGAAATGGCTACACCTTC

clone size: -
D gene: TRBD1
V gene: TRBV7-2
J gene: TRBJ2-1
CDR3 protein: CASSFRQGYNEQFF
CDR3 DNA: TGTGCCAGCAGCTTTAGACAGGGGTACAATGAGCAGTTCTTC

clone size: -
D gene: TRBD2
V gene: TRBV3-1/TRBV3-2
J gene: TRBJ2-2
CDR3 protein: CASSQGGLGNTGELFF
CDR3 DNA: TGTGCCAGCAGCCAAGGGGGACTAGGGAACACCGGGGAGCTGTTTTTT

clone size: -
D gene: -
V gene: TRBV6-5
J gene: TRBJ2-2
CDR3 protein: CASSYELLNTGELFF
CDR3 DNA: TGTGCCAGCAGTTACGAACTCTTAAACACCGGGGAGCTGTTTTTT

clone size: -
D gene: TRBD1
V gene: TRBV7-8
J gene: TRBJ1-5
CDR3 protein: CASSSYYAGTGVIQSNQPQHF
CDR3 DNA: TGTGCCAGCAGCTCCTACTACGCCGGGACAGGGGTCATTCAGAGCAATCAGCCCCAGCATTTT

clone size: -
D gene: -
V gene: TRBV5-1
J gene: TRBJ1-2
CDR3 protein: CASSMMGATNYGYTF
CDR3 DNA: TGCGCCAGCAGTATGATGGGGGCTACTAACTATGGCTACACCTTC

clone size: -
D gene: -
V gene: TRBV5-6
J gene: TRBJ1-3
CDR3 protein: CASGGSSGNTIYF
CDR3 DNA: TGTGCCAGCGGAGGGAGCTCTGGAAACACCATATATTTT